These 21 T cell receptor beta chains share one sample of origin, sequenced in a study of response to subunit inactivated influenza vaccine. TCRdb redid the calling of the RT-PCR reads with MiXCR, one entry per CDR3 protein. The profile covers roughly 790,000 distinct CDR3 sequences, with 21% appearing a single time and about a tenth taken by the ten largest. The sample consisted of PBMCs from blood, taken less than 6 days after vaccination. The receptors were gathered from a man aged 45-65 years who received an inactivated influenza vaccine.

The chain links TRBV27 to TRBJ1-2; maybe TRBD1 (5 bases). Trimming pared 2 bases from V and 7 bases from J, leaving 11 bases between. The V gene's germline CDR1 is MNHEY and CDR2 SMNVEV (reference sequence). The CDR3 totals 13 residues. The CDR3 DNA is TGTGCCAGCAGTTTAGGGGCCAGCGGTGGCTACACCTTC. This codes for CASSLGASGGYTF.

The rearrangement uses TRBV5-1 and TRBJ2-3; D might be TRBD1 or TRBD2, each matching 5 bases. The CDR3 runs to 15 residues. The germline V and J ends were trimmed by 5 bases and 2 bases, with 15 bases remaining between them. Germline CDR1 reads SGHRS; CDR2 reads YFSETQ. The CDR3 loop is CASSRDPPPTDTQYF. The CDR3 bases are TGCGCCAGCAGTCGGGACCCCCCCCCCACAGATACGCAGTATTTT. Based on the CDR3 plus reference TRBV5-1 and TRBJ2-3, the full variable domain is KAGVTQTPRYLIKTRGQQVTLSCSPISGHRSVSWYQQTPGQGLQFLFEYFSETQRNKGNFPGRFSGRQFSNSRSEMNVSTLELGDSALYLCASSRDPPPTDTQYFGPGTRLTVL.

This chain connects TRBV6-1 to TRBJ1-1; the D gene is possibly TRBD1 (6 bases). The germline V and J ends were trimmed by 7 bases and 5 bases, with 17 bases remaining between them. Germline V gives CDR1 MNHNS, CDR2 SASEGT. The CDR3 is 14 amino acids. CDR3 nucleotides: TGTGCCAGCAATCCCACAGGGAGTCGGACTGAAGCTTTCTTT. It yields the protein CASNPTGSRTEAFF.

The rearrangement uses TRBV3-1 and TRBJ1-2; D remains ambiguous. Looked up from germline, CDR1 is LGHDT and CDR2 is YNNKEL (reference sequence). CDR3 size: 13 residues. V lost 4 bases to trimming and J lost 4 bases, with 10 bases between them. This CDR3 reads CASSRESRYGYTF. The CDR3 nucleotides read TGTGCCAGCAGCCGGGAGTCCCGCTATGGCTACACCTTC.

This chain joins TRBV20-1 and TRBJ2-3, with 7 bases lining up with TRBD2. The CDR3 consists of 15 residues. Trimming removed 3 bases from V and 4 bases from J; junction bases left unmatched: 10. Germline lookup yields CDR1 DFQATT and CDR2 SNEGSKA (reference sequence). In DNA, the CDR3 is TGCAGTGCTAGTCCATTGGGGAGGGCCCCAGATACGCAGTATTTT. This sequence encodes CSASPLGRAPDTQYF.

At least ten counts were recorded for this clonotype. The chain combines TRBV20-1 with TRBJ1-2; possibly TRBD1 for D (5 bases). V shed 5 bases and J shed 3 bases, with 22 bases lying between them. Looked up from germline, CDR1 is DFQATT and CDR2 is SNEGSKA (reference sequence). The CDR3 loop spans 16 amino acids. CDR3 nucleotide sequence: TGCAGTGCTCATATACCAAGAGGGGCGAGGGACTATGGCTACACCTTC. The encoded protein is CSAHIPRGARDYGYTF.

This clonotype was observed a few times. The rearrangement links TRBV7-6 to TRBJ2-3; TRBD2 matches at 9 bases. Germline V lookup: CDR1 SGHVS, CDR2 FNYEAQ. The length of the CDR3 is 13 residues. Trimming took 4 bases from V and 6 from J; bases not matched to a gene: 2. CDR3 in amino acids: CASSSSGMDTQYF. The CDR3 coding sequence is TGTGCCAGCAGCTCTAGCGGGATGGATACGCAGTATTTT.

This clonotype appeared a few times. The CDR3 DNA follows: TGCAGTGCTAGTGGTGCCCCGGGACACTCTTCCTACGAGCAGTACTTC. Protein: CSASGAPGHSSYEQYF. The chain is built from TRBV20-1 and TRBJ2-7, with D possibly matching TRBD1 (6 bases). This CDR3 contains 16 residues. V was trimmed by 3 bases and J by 1 base, leaving 19 bases between them. Per germline, CDR1 DFQATT and CDR2 SNEGSKA (reference sequence).

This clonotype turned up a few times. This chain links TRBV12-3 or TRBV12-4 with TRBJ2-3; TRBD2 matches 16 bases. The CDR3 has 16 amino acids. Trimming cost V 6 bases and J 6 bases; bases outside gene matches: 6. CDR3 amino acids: CASRGLAGGLVDTQYF. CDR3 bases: TGTGCCAGCAGGGGACTAGCGGGGGGGCTTGTGGATACGCAGTATTTT.

CDR3 coding DNA: TGTGCCAGCAGTTACTCCGGGACTAGCGGGGTCTACAATGAGCAGTTCTTC. Protein product: CASSYSGTSGVYNEQFF. This chain uses TRBV6-5 with TRBJ2-1; TRBD2 matches at 13 bases. V trimming: 0 bases; J trimming: 3 bases; junction bases outside the gene matches: 2. Per the germline V gene, CDR1 is MNHEY and CDR2 is SVGAGI. The CDR3 is made up of 17 amino acids.

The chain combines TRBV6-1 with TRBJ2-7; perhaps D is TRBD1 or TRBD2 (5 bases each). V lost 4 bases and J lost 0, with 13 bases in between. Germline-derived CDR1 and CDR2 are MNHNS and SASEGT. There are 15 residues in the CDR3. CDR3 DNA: TGTGCCAGCAGTGGATCAGGGACGCCCTCCTACGAGCAGTACTTC. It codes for CASSGSGTPSYEQYF.

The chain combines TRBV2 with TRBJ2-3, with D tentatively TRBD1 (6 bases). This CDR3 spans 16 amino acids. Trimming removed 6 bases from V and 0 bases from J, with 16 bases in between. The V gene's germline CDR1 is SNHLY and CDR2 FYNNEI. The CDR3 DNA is TGTGCCAGCAGCCCTTTATCCGGGACAAGCACAGATACGCAGTATTTT. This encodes CASSPLSGTSTDTQYF. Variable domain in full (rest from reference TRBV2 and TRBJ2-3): EPEVTQTPSHQVTQMGQEVILRCVPISNHLYFYWYRQILGQKVEFLVSFYNNEISEKSEIFDDQFSVERPDGSNFTLKIRSTKLEDSAMYFCASSPLSGTSTDTQYFGPGTRLTVL.

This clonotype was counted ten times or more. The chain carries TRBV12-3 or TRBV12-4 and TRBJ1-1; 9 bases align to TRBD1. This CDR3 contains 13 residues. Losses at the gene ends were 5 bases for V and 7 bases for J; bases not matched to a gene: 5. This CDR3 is CASSTGGGGEAFF. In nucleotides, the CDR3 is TGTGCCAGCAGTACAGGGGGCGGGGGTGAAGCTTTCTTT.

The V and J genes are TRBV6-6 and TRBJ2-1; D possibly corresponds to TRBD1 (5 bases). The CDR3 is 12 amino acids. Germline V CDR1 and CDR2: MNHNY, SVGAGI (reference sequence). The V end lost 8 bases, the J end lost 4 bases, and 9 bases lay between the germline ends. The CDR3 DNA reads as TGTGCCAGCTGGGGCGGTTACAATGAGCAGTTCTTC. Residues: CASWGGYNEQFF.

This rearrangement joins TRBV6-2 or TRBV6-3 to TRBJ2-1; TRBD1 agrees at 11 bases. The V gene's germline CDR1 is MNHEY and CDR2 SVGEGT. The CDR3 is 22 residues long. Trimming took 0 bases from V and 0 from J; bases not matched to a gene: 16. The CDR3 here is CASSYSIIWRTGGSSSYNEQFF. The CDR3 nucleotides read TGTGCCAGCAGTTACTCTATAATTTGGCGGACAGGGGGCTCAAGCTCCTACAATGAGCAGTTCTTC.

The CDR3 DNA reads as TGTGCCAGCAGCTTCCTCCGGGGGCCAGGGGACCACGAGCAGTACTTC. It yields the protein CASSFLRGPGDHEQYF. The chain combines TRBV11-2 with TRBJ2-7, with D perhaps given as TRBD1 or TRBD2 (6 bases each). The CDR3 is 16 residues long. The ends were cut back, 3 bases at V and 5 bases at J, with 20 bases in the middle. Germline V gene sequence: CDR1 SGHAT, CDR2 FQNNGV.

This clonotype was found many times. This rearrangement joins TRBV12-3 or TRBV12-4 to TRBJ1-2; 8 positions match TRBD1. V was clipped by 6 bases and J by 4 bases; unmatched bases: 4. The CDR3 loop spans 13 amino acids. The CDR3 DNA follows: TGTGCCAGCAGCCGGGACAGGAGCTATGGCTACACCTTC. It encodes CASSRDRSYGYTF.

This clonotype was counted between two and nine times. CDR3 coding DNA: TGTGCCAGCAGCTGGCCGGGACAGGGATTTTACAATGAGCAGTTCTTC. Translating gives CASSWPGQGFYNEQFF. The V call is TRBV13, the J call TRBJ2-1; 9 bases align to TRBD1. The germline V gene encodes CDR1 PRHDT and CDR2 FYEKMQ (reference sequence). V dropped 4 bases and J dropped 4; count of bases not matched to a gene: 8. The length of the CDR3 is 16 residues.

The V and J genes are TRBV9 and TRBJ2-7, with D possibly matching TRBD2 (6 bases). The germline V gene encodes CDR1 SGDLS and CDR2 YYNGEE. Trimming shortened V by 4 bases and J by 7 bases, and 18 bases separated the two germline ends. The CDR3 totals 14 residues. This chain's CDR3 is CASSYRLVGGEQYF. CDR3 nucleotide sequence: TGTGCCAGCAGCTACCGACTAGTGGGGGGAGAGCAGTACTTC. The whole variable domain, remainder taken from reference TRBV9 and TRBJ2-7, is DSGVTQTPKHLITATGQRVTLRCSPRSGDLSVYWYQQSLDQGLQFLIQYYNGEERAKGNILERFSAQQFPDLHSELNLSSLELGDSALYFCASSYRLVGGEQYFGPGTRLTVT.

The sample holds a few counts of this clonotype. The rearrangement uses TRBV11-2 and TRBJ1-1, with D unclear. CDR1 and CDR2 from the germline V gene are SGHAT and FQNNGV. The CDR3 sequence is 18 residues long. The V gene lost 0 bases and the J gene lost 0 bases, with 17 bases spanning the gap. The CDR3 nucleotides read TGTGCCAGCAGCTTAGAAGGACTGTTACCTAGGTTGAACACTGAAGCTTTCTTT. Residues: CASSLEGLLPRLNTEAFF. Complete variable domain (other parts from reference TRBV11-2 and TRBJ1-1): EAGVAQSPRYKIIEKRQSVAFWCNPISGHATLYWYQQILGQGPKLLIQFQNNGVVDDSQLPKDRFSAERLKGVDSTLKIQPAKLEDSAVYLCASSLEGLLPRLNTEAFFGQGTRLTVV.

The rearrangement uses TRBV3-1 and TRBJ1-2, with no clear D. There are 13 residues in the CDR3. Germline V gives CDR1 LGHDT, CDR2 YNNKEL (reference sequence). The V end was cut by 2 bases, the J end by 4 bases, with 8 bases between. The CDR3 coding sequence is TGTGCCAGCAGCCAATCGAGACGCTATGGCTACACCTTC. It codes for CASSQSRRYGYTF. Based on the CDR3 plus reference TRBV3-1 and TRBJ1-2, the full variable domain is DTAVSQTPKYLVTQMGNDKSIKCEQNLGHDTMYWYKQDSKKFLKIMFSYNNKELIINETVPNRFSPKSPDKAHLNLHINSLELGDSAVYFCASSQSRRYGYTFGSGTRLTVV.